The 22 T cell receptor beta chains listed next were all sequenced from one sample in a study of PD-L1 blockade in urothelial cancer. The table came from immunoSEQ multiplex PCR; TCRdb's copy has only in-frame clones and leaves some out. The data hold approximately 32,000 clones, with 75% to 85% observed a single time. The sample in question was PBMCs, obtained around atezolizumab (anti-PD-L1) treatment. The receptors shown here come from a man between 60 and 75 years old with urothelial cancer.

J is TRBJ1-1 and V is TRBV6-5; no clear D gene. CDR3 length: 15 amino acids. Germline V gene data show CDR1 as MNHEY and CDR2 as SVGAGI. The V gene lost 0 bases and the J gene lost 4 bases, with 12 bases spanning the gap. CDR3 nucleotide sequence: TGTGCCAGCAGTTACTCGACCGCGGGTGCCACTGAAGCTTTCTTT. Its protein is CASSYSTAGATEAFF.

The rearrangement uses TRBV11-3 and TRBJ2-1; 9 bases match TRBD2. In germline, CDR1 is SGHNT, CDR2 YENEEA. The CDR3 covers 15 residues. The junction had 5 bases not matched to a gene; V was cut back by 1 base and J by 7 bases. CDR3 residues: CASSLASGRSNEQFF. CDR3 DNA: TGTGCCAGCAGCTTAGCCAGCGGGAGGTCGAATGAGCAGTTCTTC.

The rearrangement joins TRBV7-2 to TRBJ2-2; D is unresolved. The germline V gene has CDR1 SGHTA and CDR2 FQGNSA. The CDR3 runs 14 residues. Deletions cut 2 bases from V and 0 bases from J, with 4 bases between. The CDR3 region is CASSLNTNTGELFF. The CDR3 coding sequence is TGTGCCAGCAGCTTAAACACGAACACCGGGGAGCTGTTTTTT. The whole variable domain, remainder taken from reference TRBV7-2 and TRBJ2-2, is GAGVSQSPSNKVTEKGKDVELRCDPISGHTALYWYRQSLGQGLEFLIYFQGNSAPDKSGLPSDRFSAERTGGSVSTLTIQRTQQEDSAVYLCASSLNTNTGELFFGEGSRLTVL.

The V call is TRBV6-1, the J call TRBJ2-7, with 14 bases lining up with TRBD2. V shed 2 bases, J shed 6 bases, and the junction held 12 bases outside the gene matches. The CDR3 has 18 residues. Germline values: CDR1 MNHNS, CDR2 SASEGT. The CDR3 here is CASSEQGGTSGRRGEQYF. CDR3 DNA: TGTGCCAGCAGTGAACAGGGCGGGACTAGCGGGAGACGAGGCGAGCAGTACTTC.

V is TRBV6-5 and J is TRBJ2-7; D is undetermined. The germline V gene has CDR1 MNHEY and CDR2 SVGAGI. The CDR3 contains 14 residues. With 3 bases removed from V and 5 bases from J, the gap between germline ends came to 14 bases. The CDR3 here is CASSYSLADDEQYF. The CDR3 coding sequence is TGTGCCAGCAGTTATTCACTCGCGGATGACGAGCAGTACTTC.

The chain has TRBV27 and TRBJ2-7; 13 bases agree with TRBD2. With 3 bases clipped from V and 5 bases from J, the junction kept 4 bases outside the gene matches. This CDR3 has 15 amino acids. The germline V gene encodes CDR1 MNHEY and CDR2 SMNVEV (reference sequence). CDR3 region: CASSLTGTSGNEQYF. Written as DNA, the CDR3 is TGTGCCAGCAGTTTGACCGGGACTAGCGGGAACGAGCAGTACTTC.

The chain employs TRBV4-3 and TRBJ2-2; 7 bases agree with TRBD2. V shed 0 bases, J shed 4 bases, and the junction held 8 bases outside the gene matches. This CDR3 region has 17 residues. Germline CDR1 and CDR2: LGHNA and YSLEER. The CDR3 region is CASSQEGAGFGTGELFF. CDR3 in DNA: TGCGCCAGCAGCCAAGAGGGAGCGGGGTTTGGCACCGGGGAGCTGTTTTTT.

The chain uses TRBV5-1 and TRBJ2-5; D unclear. CDR3 size: 16 residues. The ends were cut back, 0 bases at V and 2 bases at J, with 14 bases in the middle. Germline V lookup: CDR1 SGHRS, CDR2 YFSETQ. CDR3 sequence (DNA): TGCGCCAGCAGCTTGGGCACTAAGGAAGAACAAGAGACCCAGTACTTC. It encodes CASSLGTKEEQETQYF.

This clone was picked up a small number of times. The gene calls are TRBV19 and TRBJ1-2; tentatively, D is TRBD1 (6 bases). With 7 bases removed from V and 4 bases from J, the gap between germline ends came to 16 bases. This CDR3 has 14 residues. In germline, CDR1 is LNHDA, CDR2 SQIVND (reference sequence). CDR3 loop: CASTAGQNTYGYTF. The CDR3 DNA reads as TGTGCCAGTACCGCCGGACAGAACACCTATGGCTACACCTTC.

The chain links TRBV10-3 to TRBJ2-2, with 8 nucleotides matching TRBD2. Germline CDR1 reads ENHRY; CDR2 reads SYGVKD. Trimming removed 3 bases from V and 6 bases from J; junction bases left unmatched: 6. This CDR3 spans 15 amino acids. The DNA of the CDR3 is TGTGCCATCAGTGAAGGCGGGGGGATGGCCGGGGAGCTGTTTTTT. It specifies CAISEGGGMAGELFF.

The V and J genes are TRBV6-4 and TRBJ2-3; TRBD2 matches 9 bases. V trimming: 5 bases; J trimming: 0 bases; junction bases outside the gene matches: 3. CDR1 MRHNA and CDR2 SNTAGT come from the germline V gene. This CDR3 is 15 amino acids long. The CDR3 loop reads CASSLAGESTDTQYF. As DNA, the CDR3 is TGTGCCAGCAGTTTAGCGGGAGAGAGCACAGATACGCAGTATTTT.

This clone was picked up a small number of times. The genes are TRBV7-3 and TRBJ2-7, with 7 positions matching TRBD2. The V gene's germline CDR1 is SGHTA and CDR2 FQGTGA. The CDR3 has 13 amino acids. Trimming at V came to 2 bases and at J to 3 bases, leaving 1 base not matched to a gene. CDR3 DNA: TGTGCCAGCAGCTTATGGGAGGGCTACGAGCAGTACTTC. It specifies CASSLWEGYEQYF.

J is TRBJ2-3 and V is TRBV5-1; possibly TRBD1 for D (6 bases). Trimming pared 4 bases from V and 2 bases from J, leaving 14 bases between. Germline CDR1 and CDR2: SGHRS and YFSETQ. This CDR3 has 15 residues. The CDR3 here is CASSRPGQNTDTQYF. The DNA for the CDR3 is TGCGCCAGCAGCCGGCCGGGACAAAACACAGATACGCAGTATTTT.

This clone was counted a single time. This chain joins TRBV10-2 and TRBJ1-4; 10 bases line up with TRBD1. Losses at the gene ends were 6 bases for V and 2 bases for J; bases not matched to a gene: 3. CDR3 size: 15 residues. Germline CDR1 reads WSHSY; CDR2 reads SAAADI. In DNA, the CDR3 is TGCGCCAGCAGGGACAGGGGGGCGACTAATGAAAAACTGTTTTTT. As protein: CASRDRGATNEKLFF.

The chain has TRBV18 and TRBJ2-2; 9 nucleotides match TRBD1. The CDR3 is made up of 15 amino acids. V shed 7 bases and J 6 bases; nucleotides not matched to a gene: 9. Germline loops: CDR1 KGHSH, CDR2 LQKENI. The CDR3 sequence is CASLEQGAIPGELFF. DNA of the CDR3: TGTGCCAGCTTAGAACAGGGGGCCATCCCCGGGGAGCTGTTTTTT.

J is TRBJ1-1 and V is TRBV14; TRBD1 aligns across 8 bases. The CDR3 length is 15 residues. Germline CDR1 and CDR2: SGHDN and FVKESK. J was trimmed by 6 bases and V by 3 bases; bases with no gene match: 9. The chain's CDR3 is CASSQVDRAGAEAFF. Written as DNA, the CDR3 is TGTGCCAGCAGCCAGGTGGACAGGGCTGGGGCTGAAGCTTTCTTT.

The rearrangement links TRBV19 to TRBJ2-5; TRBD2 might be the D (6 bases). The CDR3 consists of 15 residues. Trimming cost V 2 bases and J 3 bases, with 13 bases left between them. The V gene's germline CDR1 is LNHDA and CDR2 SQIVND (reference sequence). CDR3 protein: CASSIWRLGKETQYF. As DNA, the CDR3 is TGTGCCAGTAGTATATGGCGACTAGGTAAAGAGACCCAGTACTTC.

The chain links TRBV7-3 to TRBJ2-3, with D unresolved. The V end lost 5 bases, the J end lost 4 bases, and 7 bases lay between the germline ends. The CDR3 is 12 amino acids. Germline values: CDR1 SGHTA, CDR2 FQGTGA. CDR3 nucleotide sequence: TGTGCCAGCAGCGAAGGAGCAGATACGCAGTATTTT. Its protein product is CASSEGADTQYF.

The chain has TRBV5-6 and TRBJ1-5, with 7 bases lining up with TRBD1. V gave up 4 bases and J gave up 0 bases; unmatched junction bases: 4. CDR3 length: 15 residues. Germline V lookup: CDR1 SGHDT, CDR2 YYEEEE. The CDR3 DNA follows: TGTGCCAGCAGCATACAGGGGTATAGCAATCAGCCCCAGCATTTT. As protein: CASSIQGYSNQPQHF.

V usage is TRBV5-1 and J usage is TRBJ2-7, with 9 positions matching TRBD2. With V trimmed by 4 bases and J by 3 bases, 14 bases remained unmatched. The V gene's germline CDR1 is SGHRS and CDR2 YFSETQ. The CDR3 consists of 17 residues. The CDR3 nucleotides read TGCGCCAGCAGCGATGAGGGGCTAGCGGGATACGGCTACGAGCAGTACTTC. Translation: CASSDEGLAGYGYEQYF.

The J gene is TRBJ2-7, the V gene TRBV7-8, with TRBD1 matching over 7 bases. V was clipped by 1 base and J by 1 base; unmatched bases: 4. This CDR3 region has 15 residues. CDR1 and CDR2 (germline): SGHVS, FQNEAQ. Here the CDR3 reads CASSLEGTASYEQYF. The CDR3 DNA sequence: TGTGCCAGCAGCTTAGAGGGGACAGCTTCCTACGAGCAGTACTTC.

V usage is TRBV14 and J usage is TRBJ2-2; unclear D gene. The CDR3 loop spans 15 amino acids. Germline loops: CDR1 SGHDN, CDR2 FVKESK. Deletions cut 0 bases from V and 0 bases from J, with 5 bases between. CDR3 sequence (DNA): TGTGCCAGCAGCCAAGATGGCACGAACACCGGGGAGCTGTTTTTT. It encodes CASSQDGTNTGELFF. Filled out from reference TRBV14 and TRBJ2-2, the complete variable domain reads EAGVTQFPSHSVIEKGQTVTLRCDPISGHDNLYWYRRVMGKEIKFLLHFVKESKQDESGMPNNRFLAERTGGTYSTLKVQPAELEDSGVYFCASSQDGTNTGELFFGEGSRLTVL.